A selection of T cell receptor beta chains follows, all from one sample in a study of CD8 T cells in ankylosing spondylitis. TCRdb ran MiXCR on the 5' RACE reads and lists one entry per CDR3 protein. The sample shows hundreds of thousands of distinct CDR3 sequences, over 8.5% of them seen only once. Sequences were obtained from blood, either unsorted or a sorted T cell fraction (not recorded which). Every receptor here comes from a male donor with ankylosing spondylitis or in good health (not recorded which). Both conserved end residues are trimmed from each CDR3. The order of the fields is J gene, D gene, V gene, CDR3 protein. The D gene is left open where the match is weak.

TRBJ2-3 | TRBD2 | TRBV20-1 | SASFFSGGAIADTQY
TRBJ1-2 | - | TRBV15 | ATSRDRGAGFYGYT
TRBJ2-3 | TRBD2 | TRBV10-3 | AIRGEAGGPSTTDTQY
TRBJ2-1 | TRBD2 | TRBV4-3 | ASSQEVGAGVLYNEQF
TRBJ1-5 | - | TRBV12-3/TRBV12-4 | ASSFVSNQPQH
TRBJ1-2 | TRBD1 | TRBV29-1 | SVGPGQTYGYT
TRBJ2-5 | TRBD2 | TRBV3-1 | ASSQEAGEETQY
TRBJ2-2 | - | TRBV7-2 | ASSSILTGELF
TRBJ1-5 | - | TRBV19 | ASSRPHGGDRNQPQH
TRBJ1-1 | - | TRBV20-1 | SVTGRMNTEAF
TRBJ1-2 | - | TRBV7-2 | ASSLAVYGYT
TRBJ2-1 | TRBD2 | TRBV5-4 | ASSPRTSGSYEQF
TRBJ2-1 | - | TRBV20-1 | SAGTGDEQF
TRBJ2-1 | - | TRBV11-1 | ASRRHEEGNEQF